By share, the clone carrying this T cell receptor beta chain counts as medium-sized. What it binds is not known. Looked up from germline, CDR1 is LNHDA and CDR2 is SQIVND (reference sequence). J was trimmed by 6 bases and V by 4 bases; bases with no gene match: 11. This CDR3 is 15 amino acids long. Thyroid surgery had not been preceded by any treatment in any patient. This entry comes from a study of metastatic and nonmetastatic thyroid tumors. On the study more broadly: Repertoire comparisons spanned blood and tumor or nodule tissue from malignant and benign thyroid patients.

The authors' processing: CDR3 differences across clinicopathological groups were used to build a distant-metastasis classifier for papillary thyroid cancer. TCRdb used MiXCR to call clones anew from the PCR reads. What appears here as the V and J calls and clone size reflects TCRdb's work, not the paper's. The top ten hold 3.6% of the sample, which has approximately 13,000 clones, 20% to 25% seen once. Broader study findings: It was reported that TCR beta diversity was significantly higher in malignant thyroid tumors than benign nodules, in blood and tumor.

The chain uses TRBV19 and TRBJ1-2; 7 bases agree with TRBD1. The sample comprised blood. This receptor was identified in a female donor with papillary thyroid cancer or a benign thyroid nodule (not recorded which). Some clones in this sample may be carry-over from other donors' samples. CDR3 residues: CASSTPTGSGDGYTF. As DNA, the CDR3 is TGTGCCAGTAGTACCCCGACAGGGTCGGGTGATGGCTACACCTTC.